A single sample is the source of the 10 T cell receptor beta chains below, sequenced in a study of cytomegalovirus exposure and HLA in healthy donors. Assay: immunoSEQ multiplex PCR; the TCRdb copy retains only in-frame clones and omits some. The repertoire has 250,000 or so clones, more than 75% of them found once; the top ten carry approximately 12%. Sequenced input: PBMCs. Receptors originate from a man between 18 and 35 years old in good health and CMV-seropositive.

The rearrangement joins TRBV29-1 to TRBJ1-2; the match to TRBD1 covers 8 bases. This CDR3 spans 14 amino acids. J lost 7 bases, V lost 4 bases, and 11 bases had no gene match. Per the germline V gene, CDR1 is SQVTM and CDR2 is ANQGSEA. CDR3 sequence: CSVVDQGAYFGYTF. The CDR3 DNA reads as TGCAGCGTTGTAGACCAGGGGGCTTACTTTGGCTACACCTTC.

V is TRBV9 and J is TRBJ2-7; 9 nucleotides match TRBD1. The V and J ends lost 0 bases and 3 bases, in that order; junction bases with no gene match: 4. Germline CDR1 reads SGDLS; CDR2 reads YYNGEE. The CDR3 covers 15 residues. The CDR3 region is CASSVEGTGFYEQYF. The CDR3 bases are TGTGCCAGCAGCGTAGAAGGGACAGGGTTCTACGAGCAGTACTTC.

This clone has only one observation. The chain joins TRBV30 to TRBJ1-1; D is unresolved. This CDR3 region has 12 residues. Germline-derived CDR1 and CDR2 are GTSNPN and SVGIG (reference sequence). The V end lost 7 bases, the J end lost 6 bases, and 15 bases lay between the germline ends. The CDR3 reads CALLVWASEAFF. The CDR3 DNA follows: TGTGCCTTATTGGTATGGGCCTCTGAAGCTTTCTTT.

This chain links TRBV6-5 with TRBJ1-3; D call uncertain. Germline V gives CDR1 MNHEY, CDR2 SVGAGI. V gave up 0 bases and J gave up 1 base, with 7 bases separating them. The CDR3 has 15 residues. The CDR3 loop is CASSYSMGSGNTIYF. In DNA, the CDR3 is TGTGCCAGCAGTTACTCGATGGGTTCTGGAAACACCATATATTTT.

V and J are TRBV4-1 and TRBJ2-2; TRBD2 is a possible D gene (5 bases). The CDR3 is made up of 14 amino acids. Germline loops: CDR1 MGHRA, CDR2 YSYEKL. Trimming shortened V by 8 bases and J by 8 bases, and 18 bases separated the two germline ends. The CDR3 loop reads CASGLDAGEGELFF. The CDR3 bases are TGCGCCAGCGGCCTGGACGCCGGGGAGGGGGAGCTGTTTTTT.

The chain has TRBV6-5 and TRBJ1-2; 9 bases are a match to TRBD1. V shed 6 bases and J 4 bases; nucleotides not matched to a gene: 6. From germline, CDR1 is MNHEY and CDR2 SVGAGI. This CDR3 region has 14 residues. The chain's CDR3 is CASRPGTGTYGYTF. Written as DNA, the CDR3 is TGTGCCAGCAGGCCCGGGACAGGGACCTATGGCTACACCTTC.

This clone was counted a few times. This chain connects TRBV12-5 to TRBJ2-2; D is uncertain. V lost 2 bases to trimming and J lost 4 bases, with 5 bases between them. This CDR3 contains 13 residues. From germline, CDR1 is LGHNT and CDR2 FRNRAP. The CDR3, as DNA: TGTGCTAGTGGTTTGATGCTCACCGGGGAGCTGTTTTTT. Translated, it gives CASGLMLTGELFF.

The chain employs TRBV6-6 and TRBJ2-4, with 7 positions matching TRBD1. V was pared by 6 bases and J by 5 bases, with 7 bases of the junction left unmatched. CDR1 MNHNY and CDR2 SVGAGI come from the germline V gene (reference sequence). CDR3 length: 14 residues. For the CDR3, the DNA is TGTGCCAGCAGCCAACGGACAGGCGAAAACATTCAGTACTTC. Translation: CASSQRTGENIQYF.

This clone appeared a single time. This chain uses TRBV30 with TRBJ2-1, with 8 nucleotides matching TRBD2. This CDR3 region has 14 residues. Germline V gene data show CDR1 as GTSNPN and CDR2 as SVGIG (reference sequence). Trimming cost V 2 bases and J 5 bases; bases outside gene matches: 5. The chain's CDR3 is CAWSRLAQDNEQFF. The CDR3 coding sequence is TGTGCCTGGAGTAGACTAGCGCAAGACAATGAGCAGTTCTTC.

This chain connects TRBV6-5 to TRBJ1-5, with 9 nucleotides matching TRBD1. J lost 4 bases, V lost 6 bases, and 7 bases had no gene match. The CDR3 consists of 15 residues. Germline V gives CDR1 MNHEY, CDR2 SVGAGI. CDR3 coding DNA: TGTGCCAGCAGGGGGAAGGGACAGGGAAATCAGCCCCAGCATTTT. Amino acid sequence: CASRGKGQGNQPQHF.